This note documents a single T cell receptor beta chain sequence. There are a few counts of this clonotype. Its target antigen remains unknown. No base quality values were provided; no much bigger clone lies one nucleotide off. V gives up 2 bases and J gives up 6 bases, and the segment between their germline ends measures 6 bases. The CDR3 starts with the cysteine, ends with the phenylalanine, and has 11 residues. Only the CDR3 DNA stays, 33 bases, in frame from base 1. Reading the germline V gene (reference sequence) gives CDR1 DFQATT and CDR2 SNEGSKA. The data originate from a study of early T cells in non-severe SARS-CoV-2 infection (dated by TCRdb to 2020 to 2023). With regard to the full study: Bulk RNA from unsorted whole blood was used for TCR sequencing, so alpha and beta chains could not be paired. Study-wide findings and limitations: VDJdb matching was skewed toward anti-spike CD8 responses and likely underestimated virus-specific expansions, missing private and CD4 specificities.

This was a case-control study nested in a cohort of healthcare workers in London, UK, who had nasopharyngeal swab PCR tests and blood samples taken every week. Healthcare workers were recruited between 23 and 31 March 2020, during the week of the UK lockdown, and were followed weekly for up to about 16 weeks. The library was made by 5' RACE. TCRdb lists the instrument as NextSeq 500. In the TCR library protocol, unique molecular identifiers were attached to individual cDNA molecules to correct for PCR bias and sequencing error. TCR alpha and beta chains were both sequenced, and the abundances of alpha and beta sequences in each sample were closely correlated with each other. The paper's data handling went like this. V gene, J gene and CDR3 annotation of TCR sequences was performed with Decombinator V4. TCRs were defined as expanded if a significant change between any two time points was detected under a Poisson model with p below 0.0001. TCR abundances were normalised to the total number of TCRs sequenced in each sample and reported as counts per million. MAIT TCRs were defined by TRAV1-2 paired with TRAJ12, TRAJ20 or TRAJ33, and iNKT TCRs by TRAV10 paired with TRAJ18. VDJdb, accessed on 1 November 2021, was searched for TCRs annotated for CMV, EBV and SARS-CoV-2, and TCRs annotated for more than one antigen were excluded. TCRdb itself trimmed the public reads at Q25 with fastp, ran MiXCR and retained productive beta chains. Each entry is one CDR3 protein sequence, shown with its most common DNA and genes. TCRdb's processing, not the study's, gives the V and J calls here. The sample yields over 50,000 distinct CDR3 sequences; 7% to 10% were counted once. The ten largest clones add up to 4% to 5.5% of the sample.

The receptor was derived from an adult who was a healthcare worker with PCR-confirmed SARS-CoV-2 infection or an uninfected control (not recorded which). The chain is encoded by TRBV20-1 joined to TRBJ2-3; the D gene is unclear. Sample: whole blood. The sequence in DNA is TGCAGTGCTAGACCCAAGGATACGCAGTATTTT. This codes for CSARPKDTQYF.